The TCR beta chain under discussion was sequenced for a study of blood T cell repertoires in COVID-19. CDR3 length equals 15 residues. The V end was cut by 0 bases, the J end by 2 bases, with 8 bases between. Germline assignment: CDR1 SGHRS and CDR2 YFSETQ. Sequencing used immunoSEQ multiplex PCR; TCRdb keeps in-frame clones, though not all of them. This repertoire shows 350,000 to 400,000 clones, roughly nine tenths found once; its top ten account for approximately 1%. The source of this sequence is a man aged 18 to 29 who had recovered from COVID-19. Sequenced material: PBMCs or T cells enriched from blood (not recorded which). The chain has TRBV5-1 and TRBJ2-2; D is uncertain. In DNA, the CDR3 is TGCGCCAGCAGCTTGGAACTATATAACACCGGGGAGCTGTTTTTT. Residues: CASSLELYNTGELFF.